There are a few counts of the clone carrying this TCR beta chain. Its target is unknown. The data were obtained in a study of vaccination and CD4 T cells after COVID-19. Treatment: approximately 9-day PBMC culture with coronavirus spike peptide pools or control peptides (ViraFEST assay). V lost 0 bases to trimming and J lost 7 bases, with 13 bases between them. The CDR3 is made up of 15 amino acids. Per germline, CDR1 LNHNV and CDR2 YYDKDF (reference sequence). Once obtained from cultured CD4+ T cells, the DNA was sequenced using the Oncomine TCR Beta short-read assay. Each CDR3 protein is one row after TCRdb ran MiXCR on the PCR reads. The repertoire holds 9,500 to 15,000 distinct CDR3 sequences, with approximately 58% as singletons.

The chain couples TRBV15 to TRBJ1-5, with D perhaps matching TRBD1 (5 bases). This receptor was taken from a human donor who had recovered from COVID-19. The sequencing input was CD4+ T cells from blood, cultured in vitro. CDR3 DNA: TGTGCCACCAGCAGAGACCAAGGGGCCTGGCAGCCCCAGCATTTT. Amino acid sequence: CATSRDQGAWQPQHF. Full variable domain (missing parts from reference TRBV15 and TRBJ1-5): DAMVIQNPRYQVTQFGKPVTLSCSQTLNHNVMYWYQQKSSQAPKLLFHYYDKDFNNEADTPDNFQSRRPNTSFCFLDIRSPGLGDTAMYLCATSRDQGAWQPQHFGDGTRLSIL.